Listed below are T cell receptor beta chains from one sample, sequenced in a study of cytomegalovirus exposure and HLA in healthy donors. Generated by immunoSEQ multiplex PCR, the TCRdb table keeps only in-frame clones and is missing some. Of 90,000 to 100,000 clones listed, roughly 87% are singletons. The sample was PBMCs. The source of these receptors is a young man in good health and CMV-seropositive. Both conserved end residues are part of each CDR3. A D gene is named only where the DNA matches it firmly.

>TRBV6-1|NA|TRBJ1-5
TGTGCCAGCCGGACAGACGTTGATCAGCCCCAGCATTTT
CASRTDVDQPQHF
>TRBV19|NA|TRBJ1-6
TGTGCCAGTAAGACCGGGACACTGTATAATTCACCCCTCCACTTT
CASKTGTLYNSPLHF
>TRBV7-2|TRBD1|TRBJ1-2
TGTGCCAGCAGCCCGGGACAGGGCAACTATGGCTACACCTTC
CASSPGQGNYGYTF
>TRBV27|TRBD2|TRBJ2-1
TGTGCCAGCAATCAACCGGGACTAGTCAGTGAGCAGTTCTTC
CASNQPGLVSEQFF
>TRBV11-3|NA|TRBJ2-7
TGTGCCAGCAGCCCCAGACAGTTCTCCTACGAGCAGTACTTC
CASSPRQFSYEQYF
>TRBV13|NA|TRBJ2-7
TGTGCCAGCAGCTCGGACAGTCAAGGCGGCGGGCAGTACTTC
CASSSDSQGGGQYF
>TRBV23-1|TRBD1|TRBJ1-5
TGCGCCAGCAGTCAATTAAAACAGGGGTGGGATATAGGCAATCAGCCCCAGCATTTT
CASSQLKQGWDIGNQPQHF
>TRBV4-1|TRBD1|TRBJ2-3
TGCGCCAGCAGCCGTACAAATACAGGGGTGACAGATACGCAGTATTTT
CASSRTNTGVTDTQYF
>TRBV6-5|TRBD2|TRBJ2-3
TGTGCCAGCAGTTTAACCCTAGCGGGACTAACGGATACGCAGTATTTT
CASSLTLAGLTDTQYF
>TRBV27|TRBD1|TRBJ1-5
TGTGCCAGCAGTGCGGGACAGACCAATCAGCCCCAGCATTTT
CASSAGQTNQPQHF
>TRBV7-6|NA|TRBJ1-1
TGTGCCAGCAGCTTAAGGACAGATAACACTGAAGCTTTCTTT
CASSLRTDNTEAFF
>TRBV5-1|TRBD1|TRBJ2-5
TGCGCCAGCAGCTTGGGGACAGGCGGCGAGACCCAGTACTTC
CASSLGTGGETQYF